This T cell receptor (beta chain) was obtained from a study of vaccination effects on CD4 cells after COVID-19. Overall study findings and caveats: From healthy vaccinees, only 1 of 255 vaccine-induced clones also reacted to common cold coronaviruses.

Points on this clone: Its antigen is not identified.

Profiled with immunoSEQ multiplex PCR; TCRdb holds only in-frame clones, not every one. Seen here are around 81,000 clones, around four fifths observed once, and the top ten hold approximately 1%. Sequencing followed a ViraFEST assay step that expanded antigen-specific CD4+ T cells with viral peptide pools. At the end of over 8 days of culture, CD4+ T cells were isolated. Two-dose BNT162b2 or mRNA-1273 vaccination was given to participants. The V gene's germline CDR1 is MGHDK and CDR2 SYGVNS. V gave up 3 bases and J gave up 0 bases, with 11 bases separating them. The CDR3 consists of 15 residues. The chain uses TRBV25-1 and TRBJ2-5, with D perhaps given as TRBD1 or TRBD2 (6 bases each). The sequencing used CD4+ T cells from PBMCs cultured with HCoV-OC43 spike peptides, collected after COVID-19 vaccination. Subset specified: HCoV-OC43 spike overlapping peptide pool stimulation. This receptor was obtained from a human donor who received a COVID-19 vaccine. The CDR3 here is CASSDIGGYQETQYF. CDR3 nucleotides: TGTGCCAGCAGTGATATAGGGGGGTACCAAGAGACCCAGTACTTC.